These 21 T cell receptor beta chains originate from one sample sequenced in a study of control samples from healthy donors and cancer patients. Profiled with immunoSEQ multiplex PCR; TCRdb holds only in-frame clones, not every one. The data contain tens of thousands of clones, roughly 91% of them singletons. The sequencing input was PBMCs. The source of these receptors is a woman between 50 and 59 years old with colorectal cancer.

The rearrangement joins TRBV3-1 (or the pseudogene TRBV3-2) to TRBJ2-2; 7 positions match TRBD2. With 1 base clipped from V and 4 bases from J, the junction kept 3 bases outside the gene matches. Germline-derived CDR1 and CDR2 are LGHDT and YNNKEL (reference sequence). This CDR3 is built from 15 residues. The CDR3 DNA is TGTGCCAGCAGCCAAGCGGGAGGAAGCACCGGGGAGCTGTTTTTT. Translation: CASSQAGGSTGELFF.

This chain connects TRBV13 to TRBJ2-5; 9 nucleotides agree with TRBD2. Germline lookup yields CDR1 PRHDT and CDR2 FYEKMQ (reference sequence). V gave up 6 bases and J gave up 9 bases; unmatched junction bases: 8. The CDR3 sequence is 13 residues long. CDR3 sequence (DNA): TGTGCCAGCAGAGGGGTCCGCGGGGGGGCCCAGTACTTC. This codes for CASRGVRGGAQYF.

V gene TRBV18 combines with J gene TRBJ2-7, with D hard to call. Germline loops: CDR1 KGHSH, CDR2 LQKENI. The CDR3 is 14 amino acids. V was pared by 3 bases and J by 3 bases, with 12 bases between. The CDR3 DNA reads TGTGCCAGCTCACCCGGCCTAGGGTTCTACGAGCAGTACGTC. The encoded protein is CASSPGLGFYEQYV.

The chain links TRBV7-3 to TRBJ2-3; 8 bases match TRBD2. Germline-derived CDR1 and CDR2 are SGHTA and FQGTGA. J gave up 5 bases and V 5 bases, and 6 bases lay outside the gene matches. The CDR3 spans 14 residues. The CDR3, as DNA: TGTGCCAGCAGCCCCGCGGGGGGCGGAGATACGCAGTATTTT. It codes for CASSPAGGGDTQYF.

The V call is TRBV10-2, the J call TRBJ1-2; 7 bases are a match to TRBD1. J was trimmed by 5 bases and V by 2 bases; bases with no gene match: 5. The CDR3 is 14 residues long. The germline V gene has CDR1 WSHSY and CDR2 SAAADI. CDR3 in amino acids: CASSEVQGRYGYTF. As DNA, the CDR3 is TGCGCCAGCAGTGAGGTACAGGGGCGGTATGGCTACACCTTC.

This chain joins TRBV24-1 and TRBJ2-1; D remains ambiguous. The CDR3 totals 14 residues. The V gene lost 1 base and the J gene lost 4 bases, with 7 bases spanning the gap. Germline CDR1 reads KGHDR; CDR2 reads SFDVKD. The CDR3 coding sequence is TGTGCCACCAGTGATTTAGGCAGTTACAATGAGCAGTTCTTC. This translates into CATSDLGSYNEQFF.

Note on this clone: Other DNA sequences in the sample encode the same CDR3. The V and J genes are TRBV12-3 or TRBV12-4 and TRBJ1-5, with D uncertain. Trimming stripped 3 bases from V and 5 bases from J, with 5 bases between. CDR3 length equals 12 residues. The CDR3 nucleotides read TGTGCCAGCAGTTTTTCGGATCAGCCCCAGCATTTT. Its protein product is CASSFSDQPQHF.

The chain employs TRBV7-6 and TRBJ2-1, with TRBD2 identical over 14 bases. The V and J ends lost 6 bases and 6 bases, in that order; junction bases with no gene match: 7. The CDR3 spans 16 residues. Germline-derived CDR1 and CDR2 are SGHVS and FNYEAQ. CDR3 region: CASSPRTSGGLNEQFF. The CDR3 nucleotides are TGTGCCAGCAGTCCCCGGACTAGCGGGGGGCTCAATGAGCAGTTCTTC.

This chain connects TRBV18 to TRBJ1-2; D is ambiguous. The ends were cut back, 2 bases at V and 2 bases at J, with 6 bases in the middle. CDR1 and CDR2 from the germline V gene are KGHSH and LQKENI. This CDR3 is built from 13 residues. The CDR3: CASSPAGNYGYTF. CDR3 sequence (DNA): TGTGCCAGCTCACCAGCGGGGAACTATGGCTACACCTTC.

This clone occurred once. The chain joins TRBV5-1 to TRBJ2-5; TRBD1 might be the D (5 bases). The CDR3 is 15 residues long. Trimming stripped 0 bases from V and 5 bases from J, with 14 bases between. Germline V gives CDR1 SGHRS, CDR2 YFSETQ. Here the CDR3 DNA reads TGCGCCAGCAGCTTGGCGGCAGGGCTAGAGGAGACCCAGTACTTC. Its protein is CASSLAAGLEETQYF.

The V and J genes are TRBV9 and TRBJ2-1, with D possibly matching TRBD1 (6 bases). This CDR3 is 15 amino acids long. V lost 0 bases and J 8 bases, leaving 15 bases between the germline ends. From germline, CDR1 is SGDLS and CDR2 YYNGEE. The CDR3 DNA reads TGTGCCAGCAGCGTAGGGGTGGGGGCGAGGCATGAGCAGTTCTTC. Protein: CASSVGVGARHEQFF.

The V and J genes are TRBV18 and TRBJ1-2; TRBD1 matches 9 bases. V was clipped by 4 bases and J by 4 bases; unmatched bases: 16. CDR1 is KGHSH and CDR2 is LQKENI in the germline V gene. The CDR3 is made up of 18 amino acids. The CDR3 DNA reads as TGTGCCAGCTCACATACAGGGGGCGAGTTGAATCAAGGCTATGGCTACACCTTC. Protein product: CASSHTGGELNQGYGYTF.

The V and J genes are TRBV6-1 and TRBJ1-6, with D possibly matching TRBD1 (6 bases). CDR1 and CDR2 (germline): MNHNS, SASEGT. Trimming removed 2 bases from V and 7 bases from J, with 18 bases in between. This CDR3 has 17 amino acids. Here the CDR3 DNA reads TGTGCCAGCAGTGAATACGTAGCGGGGCAGGGGAATTCACCCCTCCACTTT. Translating gives CASSEYVAGQGNSPLHF.

The chain employs TRBV4-3 and TRBJ1-2; tentative D call: TRBD1 (6 bases). The germline gives CDR1 LGHNA, CDR2 YSLEER. The CDR3 has 13 amino acids. V lost 0 bases to trimming and J lost 5 bases, with 7 bases between them. The CDR3 coding sequence is TGCGCCAGCAGCCAAGAGGGGGCTTATGGCTACACCTTC. This encodes CASSQEGAYGYTF.

This chain joins TRBV7-3 and TRBJ2-1; 8 bases are shared with TRBD1. The CDR3 extends over 14 amino acids. In germline, CDR1 is SGHTA, CDR2 FQGTGA. Trimming took 5 bases from V and 2 from J; bases not matched to a gene: 2. The CDR3 coding sequence is TGTGCCAGCAGCCTGACAGGGGCCTACAATGAGCAGTTCTTC. It yields the protein CASSLTGAYNEQFF.

The chain employs TRBV4-3 and TRBJ2-6, with D tentatively TRBD1 (6 bases). The CDR3 extends over 16 amino acids. The V gene's germline CDR1 is LGHNA and CDR2 YSLEER. V was cut by 1 base and J by 0 bases, with 7 bases left in between. The CDR3 loop reads CASSQGGHSGANVLTF. The CDR3 bases are TGCGCCAGCAGCCAAGGGGGGCACTCTGGGGCCAACGTCCTGACTTTC.

This chain links TRBV21-1 with TRBJ2-3; the D segment call TRBD2 is taken from the table without a DNA check. TRBV21-1 is a listed pseudogene. The CDR3 runs to 15 residues. The CDR3 here is CASTILAGDEDTQYF. In DNA form, the CDR3 reads TGTGCCAGCACCATCCTAGCGGGGGATGAAGATACGCAGTATTTT.

This clone was seen just once. V is TRBV10-2 and J is TRBJ2-5; 10 nucleotides match TRBD1. The V gene's germline CDR1 is WSHSY and CDR2 SAAADI. This CDR3 contains 15 residues. The V and J ends lost 5 bases and 4 bases, in that order; junction bases with no gene match: 7. The CDR3 bases are TGCGCCAGCAGTAATCCGGGACAGGGGAGAGAGACCCAGTACTTC. Protein sequence: CASSNPGQGRETQYF.

V and J are TRBV3-1 (or the pseudogene TRBV3-2) and TRBJ2-6, with D unresolved. In germline, CDR1 is LGHDT, CDR2 YNNKEL (reference sequence). V dropped 4 bases and J dropped 2 bases, with 15 bases sitting between them. This CDR3 is 17 amino acids long. CDR3 nucleotide sequence: TGTGCCAGCAGCCGATTACAACGGGCGGCTGGGGCCAACGTCCTGACTTTC. The encoded protein is CASSRLQRAAGANVLTF.

This clone appeared once. The chain is built from TRBV19 and TRBJ2-1; 13 nucleotides align to TRBD2. Germline V gene sequence: CDR1 LNHDA, CDR2 SQIVND (reference sequence). The CDR3 totals 16 residues. V lost 4 bases and J lost 2; bases outside the gene matches: 2. The CDR3 DNA follows: TGTGCCAGTAGTACCGGACTAGCGGGGGCCTACAATGAGCAGTTCTTC. The encoded protein is CASSTGLAGAYNEQFF.

This rearrangement joins TRBV10-2 to TRBJ2-5, with D possibly being TRBD2 (5 bases). The CDR3 has 13 residues. V was shortened by 6 bases and J by 5 bases, with 13 bases between the two germline ends. Germline values: CDR1 WSHSY, CDR2 SAAADI. The CDR3 bases are TGCGCCAGCAGACCTAGCCTGCCGGAGACCCAGTACTTC. Amino acid sequence: CASRPSLPETQYF.